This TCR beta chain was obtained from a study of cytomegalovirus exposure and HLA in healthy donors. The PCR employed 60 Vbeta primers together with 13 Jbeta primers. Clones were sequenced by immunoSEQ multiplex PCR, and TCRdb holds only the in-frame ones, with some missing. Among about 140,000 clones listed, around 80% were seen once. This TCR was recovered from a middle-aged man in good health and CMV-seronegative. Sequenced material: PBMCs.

The CDR3 DNA follows: TGTGCCAGCAGTTTTCTAGCGGACAGCACAGATACGCAGTATTTT. Translating gives CASSFLADSTDTQYF. The rearrangement uses TRBV28 and TRBJ2-3; the match to TRBD2 covers 7 bases. The CDR3 runs 15 residues. V dropped 3 bases and J dropped 0; count of bases not matched to a gene: 3. Germline-derived CDR1 and CDR2 are MDHEN and SYDVKM.